These 3 T cell receptor beta chains were all obtained from the same sample, sequenced in a study of blood T cell repertoires in COVID-19 (dated by TCRdb to the early 2020s). Receptor amplification or capture employed the immunoSEQ multiplex PCR assay. In its TCRdb copy, this immuneACCESS table keeps in-frame sequences only and misses some clones. Where compared with another copy, unresolved V genes explain less than half of these, and the others have no known cause. For this sample the table gives 100,000 to 150,000 clones, of which about 85% were detected only once. The top ten constitute 3% to 5% of the sample. Sequencing was carried out using peripheral blood. Source of these receptors: a man between 60 and 75 years old with acute or convalescent COVID-19.

CDR3 sequence (DNA): TGCGCCAGCAGCTTGGGGGCCCGGAACACTGAAGCTTTCTTT. Its protein product is CASSLGARNTEAFF. The chain links TRBV5-1 to TRBJ1-1; D is undetermined. CDR3 size: 14 residues. The germline gives CDR1 SGHRS, CDR2 YFSETQ. Trimming removed 0 bases from V and 1 base from J, with 7 bases in between.

This clone appeared a few times. V usage is TRBV30 and J usage is TRBJ2-2; 16 positions match TRBD2. V lost 6 bases and J lost 4; bases outside the gene matches: 11. CDR1 is GTSNPN and CDR2 is SVGIG in the germline V gene (reference sequence). This CDR3 has 18 amino acids. CDR3 nucleotide sequence: TGTGCCTGCTCTCCCGGGACTAGCGGGAGGGCCTCCACCGGGGAGCTGTTTTTT. Amino acids: CACSPGTSGRASTGELFF.

The J gene is TRBJ1-5, the V gene TRBV19, with D unclear. The CDR3 extends over 13 amino acids. V was trimmed by 5 bases and J by 7 bases, leaving 12 bases between them. Germline lookup yields CDR1 LNHDA and CDR2 SQIVND (reference sequence). CDR3 region: CASSPGPGQPQHF. CDR3 sequence (DNA): TGTGCCAGTAGTCCCGGCCCCGGGCAGCCCCAGCATTTT.